This T cell receptor (beta chain) appears in the sequencing data of a study of blood T cell repertoires in COVID-19. Trimming took off 6 bases at V and 4 bases at J, with 5 bases between the two ends. This CDR3 region has 11 residues. Authors' data handling: Scientists estimated how many nucleated cells there were by amplifying reference gene primers. Profiling relied on immunoSEQ multiplex PCR, and the TCRdb table lists in-frame clones only, not all of them. D and trimming were read from the DNA, whereas the V and J calls and clone size are those reported in that table. The data show under 400,000 clones, 90% seen once.

Material: peripheral blood. The sequence was collected from a man aged 18 to 29 with active or convalescent COVID-19. The chain combines TRBV12-3 or TRBV12-4 with TRBJ2-3, with D possibly TRBD2 on 5 matching bases. DNA of the CDR3: TGTGCCAGCAGAGCGGCAGATACGCAGTATTTT. Its protein is CASRAADTQYF.